The rows below give T cell receptor beta chains drawn from one sample of a study of chemoradiotherapy in HPV16-positive cancers. Sequenced by immunoSEQ multiplex PCR; TCRdb stores in-frame clones only, minus some. The sample lists tens of thousands of clones; 87% were seen once. This sample comprised blood, obtained from a patient who underwent chemoradiotherapy. The receptors originated from a human donor with HPV-associated anogenital cancer. CDR3s include the opening cysteine and the closing phenylalanine or tryptophan. D genes are given only for firm matches. Clone size appears in some rows only: once, few, many, or a class for an expanded clone.

V gene,D gene,J gene,clone size,CDR3 DNA,CDR3 protein
TRBV2,NA,TRBJ1-3,NA,TGTGCCAGCAGTAAGGGAACTGGAAACACCATATATTTT,CASSKGTGNTIYF
TRBV7-2,TRBD1,TRBJ2-6,NA,TGCGCCAGCAGCCGGACAGGGGGCTCTGGGGCCAACGTCCTGACTTTC,CASSRTGGSGANVLTF
TRBV7-3,TRBD2,TRBJ2-3,NA,TGTGCCAGCAGCTTATTGGGTCGGACTAGCGGGGGGATCACAGATACGCAGTATTTT,CASSLLGRTSGGITDTQYF
TRBV29-1,NA,TRBJ2-5,NA,TGCAGCGTTGATGGAACTGAGGGGCAAGAGACCCAGTACTTC,CSVDGTEGQETQYF
TRBV6-1,TRBD1,TRBJ1-5,NA,TGTGCCAGCAGTGATAGGCAGGGGGCTAGGCAGCCCCAGCATTTT,CASSDRQGARQPQHF
TRBV5-6,TRBD2,TRBJ2-5,NA,TGTGCCAGCAGCCCCGTGACTAGCGGGGGGGCTCAAGAGACCCAGTACTTC,CASSPVTSGGAQETQYF
TRBV6-5,TRBD1,TRBJ1-1,NA,TGTGCCAGCAGTATCACAGGGGGAACTGAAGCTTTCTTT,CASSITGGTEAFF
TRBV7-9,NA,TRBJ2-3,once,TGTGCCAGCAGCTTTTCGGACATTAGCACAGATACGCAGTATTTT,CASSFSDISTDTQYF
TRBV6-4,TRBD1,TRBJ2-1,NA,TGTGCCAGCAGTGACTTCGGGACAGGGGGCGGTGAGCAGTTCTTC,CASSDFGTGGGEQFF
TRBV4-1,NA,TRBJ1-1,few,TGCGCCAGCAGCCAACAAGGAAGAGAAGCTTTCTTT,CASSQQGREAFF
TRBV2,NA,TRBJ2-3,NA,TGTGCCAGCGGTGACACGCTAACCTTAACAGATACGCAGTATTTT,CASGDTLTLTDTQYF
TRBV19,NA,TRBJ2-3,NA,TGTGCCAGTAACCCCCTAGGGGCGCAGGATACGCAGTATTTT,CASNPLGAQDTQYF
TRBV7-6,NA,TRBJ2-5,NA,TGTGCCAGCAGCCTAACAGGGACCCAAGAGACCCAGTACTTC,CASSLTGTQETQYF
TRBV5-6,NA,TRBJ2-5,NA,TGTGCCAGCAGCTTGGTAGTCGGGTCCTCCGGGCCCCAGTACTTC,CASSLVVGSSGPQYF
TRBV9,NA,TRBJ2-5,NA,TGTGCCAGCAGCGGCTCGGACAGCCAAGAGACCCAGTACTTC,CASSGSDSQETQYF
TRBV5-8,NA,TRBJ2-5,NA,TGTGCCAGCAGCACGGGCCACTTTCAAGAGACCCAGTACTTC,CASSTGHFQETQYF
TRBV19,NA,TRBJ1-1,NA,TGTGCCAGTACCTTTGGGGTAGACGTGGACACTGAAGCTTTCTTT,CASTFGVDVDTEAFF
TRBV6-5,NA,TRBJ1-2,NA,TGTGCCAGCAGTTACTCGACAGCAGGATCCTATGGCTACACCTTC,CASSYSTAGSYGYTF
TRBV4-1,TRBD2,TRBJ2-3,NA,TGCGCCAGCAGCCAAGGGATTGGTAGCGGGGGAAGCACAGATACGCAGTATTTT,CASSQGIGSGGSTDTQYF
TRBV7-9,NA,TRBJ1-2,few,TGTGCCAGCAGCCTGGTAGAAGGCTATGGCTACACCTTC,CASSLVEGYGYTF
TRBV5-1,NA,TRBJ2-1,NA,TGCGCCAGCAGCTTGGAGGCTAGCACTCCTTACAATGAGCAGTTCTTC,CASSLEASTPYNEQFF
TRBV7-2,NA,TRBJ2-7,NA,TGTGCCAGCAGCTCGGACAGTAGCTCCTACGAGCAGTACTTC,CASSSDSSSYEQYF
TRBV18,NA,TRBJ1-3,NA,TGTGCCAGCTCACCCCTCAGCACCCCTGGAAACACCATATATTTT,CASSPLSTPGNTIYF
TRBV19,NA,TRBJ2-7,NA,TGTGCCAGTAGTAGCCCTTCGAAGGGGAGAAGAGGCTCCTACGAGCAGTACTTC,CASSSPSKGRRGSYEQYF
TRBV27,NA,TRBJ2-2,NA,TGTGCCAGCAATTGGAACAGAGCTTCCACCGGGGAGCTGTTTTTT,CASNWNRASTGELFF
TRBV15,NA,TRBJ1-2,NA,TGTGCCACCAGCAGAGATCAAATGCTGGCAGCCAATAACTATGGCTACACCTTC,CATSRDQMLAANNYGYTF
TRBV6-6,NA,TRBJ1-5,NA,TGTGCCAGCAGTCCTGGTGGAGAGAGCAATCAGCCCCAGCATTTT,CASSPGGESNQPQHF